Following are 31 T cell receptor beta chains from one sample sequenced in a study of response to subunit inactivated influenza vaccine. TCRdb analysed the RT-PCR reads with MiXCR anew, one entry per CDR3 protein. The sample has 860,000 or so distinct CDR3 sequences; over 20% are singletons. The sample in question was PBMCs from blood, obtained more than 4 days after vaccination. These receptor sequences come from a man between 45 and 60 years old who received an inactivated influenza vaccine.

This clonotype was found a few times. This chain joins TRBV28 and TRBJ2-7; 9 bases are a match to TRBD1. Losses at the gene ends were 6 bases for V and 4 bases for J; bases not matched to a gene: 16. This CDR3 spans 17 amino acids. Germline CDR1 reads MDHEN; CDR2 reads SYDVKM. CDR3 DNA: TGTGCCAGCAGGGCAAAACAGGGGGCCTATATTTTATACGAGCAGTACTTC. It is translated as CASRAKQGAYILYEQYF.

This clonotype has only a few counts. The V and J genes are TRBV5-1 and TRBJ2-5, with a possible D match to TRBD2 (6 bases). Germline V lookup: CDR1 SGHRS, CDR2 YFSETQ. The CDR3 contains 13 residues. V shed 4 bases and J shed 1 base, with 8 bases lying between them. CDR3 DNA: TGCGCCAGCAGCAACGGGGGCCAAGAGACCCAGTACTTC. Residues: CASSNGGQETQYF.

The chain joins TRBV6-2 or TRBV6-3 to TRBJ2-1, with 10 positions matching TRBD2. CDR1 is MNHEY, CDR2 SVGEGT, per germline. The J segment lost 6 bases and the V segment lost 2 bases, leaving 4 bases of the junction unmatched. This CDR3 spans 15 amino acids. CDR3 region: CASSYGTSDLNEQFF. Here the CDR3 DNA reads TGTGCCAGCAGTTACGGGACTAGCGACCTCAATGAGCAGTTCTTC.

The table lists this clonotype with many counts. J is TRBJ2-7 and V is TRBV5-1, with TRBD1 matching over 10 bases. V dropped 5 bases and J dropped 0; count of bases not matched to a gene: 5. This CDR3 comprises 15 residues. Germline loops: CDR1 SGHRS, CDR2 YFSETQ. DNA for the CDR3: TGCGCCAGCAGGGCTGGGACAGGGGACTCCTACGAGCAGTACTTC. It yields the protein CASRAGTGDSYEQYF.

The chain recombines TRBV6-5 with TRBJ2-2; the D gene is possibly TRBD1 (6 bases). The germline V gene has CDR1 MNHEY and CDR2 SVGAGI. V lost 1 base and J 3 bases, leaving 15 bases between the germline ends. The CDR3 sequence is 17 residues long. CDR3 loop: CASSYYQGRVHTGELFF. The CDR3 DNA reads as TGTGCCAGCAGTTACTACCAGGGGCGGGTCCACACCGGGGAGCTGTTTTTT.

The V and J genes are TRBV20-1 and TRBJ2-7; 9 nucleotides line up with TRBD2. Per the germline V gene, CDR1 is DFQATT and CDR2 is SNEGSKA (reference sequence). The CDR3 spans 15 residues. J gave up 1 base and V 0 bases, and 4 bases lay outside the gene matches. DNA for the CDR3: TGCAGTGCTAGAGATTGGCTAGCGGGATCCTACGAGCAGTACTTC. As protein: CSARDWLAGSYEQYF.

This clonotype was observed a few times. The chain carries TRBV20-1 and TRBJ1-2, with D hard to call. The V end lost 0 bases, the J end lost 4 bases, and 15 bases lay between the germline ends. The CDR3 length is 15 residues. CDR1 DFQATT and CDR2 SNEGSKA come from the germline V gene (reference sequence). The CDR3: CSARDDGKIGYGYTF. The CDR3 DNA sequence: TGCAGTGCTAGAGATGACGGGAAGATTGGCTATGGCTACACCTTC.

This rearrangement joins TRBV7-2 to TRBJ2-1; TRBD2 agrees at 7 bases. The CDR3 is 14 residues long. Germline lookup yields CDR1 SGHTA and CDR2 FQGNSA. V shed 5 bases, J shed 5 bases, and the junction held 6 bases outside the gene matches. This chain's CDR3 is CASSPDLADNEQFF. The CDR3 DNA reads TGTGCCAGCAGCCCCGATCTAGCGGACAATGAGCAGTTCTTC. Filled out from reference TRBV7-2 and TRBJ2-1, the complete variable domain reads GAGVSQSPSNKVTEKGKDVELRCDPISGHTALYWYRQSLGQGLEFLIYFQGNSAPDKSGLPSDRFSAERTGGSVSTLTIQRTQQEDSAVYLCASSPDLADNEQFFGPGTRLTVL.

This clonotype was counted a few times. The chain carries TRBV5-1 and TRBJ2-1; D ambiguous. V was pared by 4 bases and J by 8 bases, with 13 bases between. Germline assignment: CDR1 SGHRS and CDR2 YFSETQ. The CDR3 totals 13 residues. The DNA for the CDR3 is TGCGCCAGCAGCCGGTCGACCGGAGATGAGCAGTTCTTC. It specifies CASSRSTGDEQFF.

The J gene is TRBJ2-5, the V gene TRBV5-1; D tentatively fits TRBD1 or TRBD2 (5 bases each). Trimming removed 3 bases from V and 3 bases from J, with 12 bases in between. This CDR3 has 14 amino acids. Germline values: CDR1 SGHRS, CDR2 YFSETQ. The CDR3 DNA is TGCGCCAGCAGCTCGGGGACCCCCGAAGAGACCCAGTACTTC. Translation: CASSSGTPEETQYF.

Only a few counts were recorded for this clonotype. V usage is TRBV20-1 and J usage is TRBJ2-5, with D unresolved. CDR3 length: 12 residues. Germline-derived CDR1 and CDR2 are DFQATT and SNEGSKA (reference sequence). The germline V and J ends were trimmed by 7 bases and 3 bases, with 12 bases remaining between them. In nucleotides, the CDR3 is TGCAGTGTTAGTCGGGCAGAAGAGACCCAGTACTTC. This sequence encodes CSVSRAEETQYF.

This chain uses TRBV2 with TRBJ2-1, with TRBD2 matching over 7 bases. The CDR3 length is 15 residues. Germline CDR1 SNHLY, CDR2 FYNNEI. J gave up 3 bases and V 2 bases, and 4 bases lay outside the gene matches. The CDR3 nucleotides are TGTGCCAGCAGTGAAAGGGGAGGGGTCTACAATGAGCAGTTCTTC. Amino acid sequence: CASSERGGVYNEQFF.

The V call is TRBV6-5, the J call TRBJ2-7; TRBD2 aligns across 13 bases. This CDR3 is built from 19 residues. Germline-derived CDR1 and CDR2 are MNHEY and SVGAGI. V lost 4 bases to trimming and J lost 3 bases; unmatched junction nucleotides: 15. The CDR3 is CASSFRTGLAGTEFYEQYF. The CDR3, as DNA: TGTGCCAGCAGTTTTCGAACGGGACTAGCGGGGACGGAGTTCTACGAGCAGTACTTC.

The chain joins TRBV6-5 to TRBJ2-5; TRBD1 or TRBD2 may be the D gene (5 bases each). CDR1 MNHEY and CDR2 SVGAGI come from the germline V gene. The V end lost 1 base, the J end lost 5 bases, and 11 bases lay between the germline ends. This CDR3 region has 14 residues. The CDR3 is CASSYFPGRETQYF. The CDR3 DNA is TGTGCCAGCAGTTACTTTCCGGGACGGGAGACCCAGTACTTC.

The sample holds a few counts of this clonotype. This chain links TRBV12-3 or TRBV12-4 with TRBJ2-1; D uncertain. With 7 bases removed from V and 5 bases from J, the gap between germline ends came to 12 bases. CDR3 length: 13 amino acids. The CDR3 loop is CASTTGPNNEQFF. CDR3 nucleotide sequence: TGTGCCAGCACCACCGGACCAAACAATGAGCAGTTCTTC.

The V and J genes are TRBV7-3 and TRBJ1-1; D remains unclear. The V and J ends lost 0 bases and 0 bases respectively, with 5 bases between them. Germline CDR1 reads SGHTA; CDR2 reads FQGTGA. The CDR3 runs 14 residues. The CDR3 loop is CASSLTKMNTEAFF. The CDR3, as DNA: TGTGCCAGCAGCTTAACGAAGATGAACACTGAAGCTTTCTTT.

This clonotype was found a few times. The chain combines TRBV6-1 with TRBJ1-5; no reliable D call. The germline V gene has CDR1 MNHNS and CDR2 SASEGT. Trimming took off 6 bases at V and 3 bases at J, with 9 bases between the two ends. The CDR3 length is 13 residues. CDR3 amino acids: CASSLPINQPQHF. CDR3 nucleotide sequence: TGTGCCAGCAGCCTGCCAATCAATCAGCCCCAGCATTTT.

The sample holds many counts of this clonotype. The chain links TRBV28 to TRBJ2-7, with TRBD1 matching 8 bases. CDR3 length: 15 amino acids. Per the germline V gene, CDR1 is MDHEN and CDR2 is SYDVKM. V lost 2 bases and J lost 3; bases outside the gene matches: 6. This CDR3 is CASSLLIGQGYEQYF. The CDR3 DNA reads as TGTGCCAGCAGTTTACTGATCGGACAGGGCTACGAGCAGTACTTC.

This chain connects TRBV7-9 to TRBJ1-1; D call uncertain. The germline V gene encodes CDR1 SEHNR and CDR2 FQNEAQ (reference sequence). The CDR3 loop spans 15 amino acids. V was trimmed by 1 base and J by 11 bases, leaving 20 bases between them. The CDR3 is CASSLGGSRTVSAFF. CDR3 nucleotide sequence: TGTGCCAGCAGCTTAGGAGGTTCCCGGACGGTTTCGGCTTTCTTT.

The chain recombines TRBV4-3 with TRBJ1-3; D ambiguous. V gave up 2 bases and J gave up 4 bases, with 6 bases separating them. Per germline, CDR1 LGHNA and CDR2 YSLEER. The CDR3 has 13 amino acids. CDR3 in amino acids: CASSQQSGNTIYF. DNA for the CDR3: TGCGCCAGCAGCCAACAATCCGGAAACACCATATATTTT.

The CDR3 loop is CASSDRGLKAFF. CDR3 bases: TGTGCCAGCAGTGACAGAGGGCTGAAAGCTTTCTTT. The chain couples TRBV12-3 or TRBV12-4 to TRBJ1-1; a weak D match, TRBD1 (5 bases). CDR3 length equals 12 residues. The germline V and J ends were trimmed by 5 bases and 9 bases, with 13 bases remaining between them.

This clonotype has a handful of counts. The gene calls are TRBV10-3 and TRBJ2-6; a possible D gene is TRBD2 (6 bases). CDR1 is ENHRY and CDR2 is SYGVKD in the germline V gene. V was pared by 5 bases and J by 0 bases, with 11 bases between. The CDR3 runs to 16 residues. CDR3 DNA sequence: TGTGCCATCAGTAAGGTCGGGGGCTCTGGGGCCAACGTCCTGACTTTC. It codes for CAISKVGGSGANVLTF.

The J gene is TRBJ2-5, the V gene TRBV7-2; 7 bases fit TRBD2. This CDR3 is built from 10 residues. Germline CDR1 and CDR2: SGHTA and FQGNSA. The CDR3 loop is CGSGGETQYF. CDR3 DNA: TGTGGATCGGGGGGAGAGACCCAGTACTTC.

The rearrangement links TRBV7-2 to TRBJ2-7, with unresolved D. The CDR3 runs to 15 residues. The ends were cut back, 1 base at V and 0 bases at J, with 10 bases in the middle. Germline V gives CDR1 SGHTA, CDR2 FQGNSA. Here the CDR3 DNA reads TGTGCCAGCAGCTTAGGGGCAGGAAACTCCTACGAGCAGTACTTC. Residues: CASSLGAGNSYEQYF.

V gene TRBV4-1 combines with J gene TRBJ2-7; 7 nucleotides agree with TRBD1. With 1 base clipped from V and 4 bases from J, the junction kept 7 bases outside the gene matches. Germline V CDR1 and CDR2: MGHRA, YSYEKL. The CDR3 runs 15 residues. CDR3 DNA: TGCGCCAGCAGCCAAGGCTGGACAGGAGTATACGAGCAGTACTTC. Protein: CASSQGWTGVYEQYF.

This clonotype was found many times. This sequence joins TRBV3-1 and TRBJ2-1; D uncertain. Germline CDR1 LGHDT, CDR2 YNNKEL (reference sequence). The CDR3 is 11 residues long. The V and J ends lost 5 bases and 8 bases respectively, with 7 bases between them. In nucleotides, the CDR3 is TGTGCCAGCAGCGAAGGTTATGAGCAGTTCTTC. This encodes CASSEGYEQFF.

The V call is TRBV9, the J call TRBJ2-1; 7 bases map to TRBD2. The junction had 6 bases not matched to a gene; V was cut back by 3 bases and J by 9 bases. CDR3 length: 13 amino acids. Germline lookup yields CDR1 SGDLS and CDR2 YYNGEE. CDR3: CASSAGLVTEQFF. CDR3 coding DNA: TGTGCCAGCAGCGCCGGACTAGTCACTGAGCAGTTCTTC.

The chain links TRBV10-3 to TRBJ2-2; D may be TRBD1 or TRBD2 (5 bases each). The V and J ends lost 8 bases and 7 bases respectively, with 14 bases between them. The V gene's germline CDR1 is ENHRY and CDR2 SYGVKD. CDR3 length: 13 residues. For the CDR3, the DNA is TGTGCCATCGGGACGGATGTAAACGGGGAGCTGTTTTTT. As protein: CAIGTDVNGELFF.

This clonotype was counted ten times or more. The chain links TRBV10-3 to TRBJ2-7; the D gene could be TRBD1 or TRBD2 (5 bases each). V was pared by 5 bases and J by 3 bases, with 17 bases between. This CDR3 has 15 residues. From germline, CDR1 is ENHRY and CDR2 SYGVKD. The CDR3 reads CAISWGLRDGYEQYF. The CDR3 bases are TGTGCCATCAGTTGGGGTCTCCGGGACGGCTACGAGCAGTACTTC.

This sequence joins TRBV6-2 or TRBV6-3 and TRBJ1-2, with D unclear. Germline V CDR1 and CDR2: MNHEY, SVGEGT. The germline V and J ends were trimmed by 4 bases and 2 bases, with 11 bases remaining between them. The CDR3 loop spans 14 amino acids. The CDR3 reads CASSSRWQNYGYTF. DNA of the CDR3: TGTGCCAGCAGTTCCCGTTGGCAGAACTATGGCTACACCTTC.

The chain couples TRBV4-2 to TRBJ2-2, with D tentatively TRBD2 (5 bases). The V gene lost 1 base and the J gene lost 5 bases, with 11 bases spanning the gap. This CDR3 spans 15 amino acids. Germline V gene lookup returns CDR1 LGHNA and CDR2 YNFKEQ. CDR3 amino acids: CASSQVERETGELFF. The CDR3 DNA reads as TGTGCCAGCAGCCAAGTAGAGAGGGAAACCGGGGAGCTGTTTTTT.